The 13 T cell receptor beta chains reported below all come from one sample, sequenced in a study of T cell repertoires in cytomegalovirus infection. TCRdb re-analysed the reads in MiXCR, keeping a single row per CDR3 protein. The sample holds about 740,000 distinct CDR3 sequences; roughly 36% are singletons and the top ten take about 2.8%. Sequencing used PBMCs. The receptors were sampled from a human donor in good health (CMV status not recorded). Some clones in this sample may be carry-over from other donors' samples.

The CDR3 bases are TGTGCCAGCAGCCGACTGACAGGTCCCACTACACTTGAAGCTTTCTTT. This sequence encodes CASSRLTGPTTLEAFF. The chain is built from TRBV7-9 and TRBJ1-1; D may be TRBD1 (6 bases). This CDR3 region has 16 residues. Per germline, CDR1 SEHNR and CDR2 FQNEAQ (reference sequence). The V end lost 5 bases, the J end lost 7 bases, and 23 bases lay between the germline ends.

The chain combines TRBV20-1 with TRBJ1-4; 8 bases are shared with TRBD1. CDR1 and CDR2 from the germline V gene are DFQATT and SNEGSKA (reference sequence). Losses at the gene ends were 3 bases for V and 8 bases for J; bases not matched to a gene: 14. The CDR3 totals 16 residues. The CDR3 spells CSARNPSGGGREKLFF. In DNA, the CDR3 is TGCAGTGCTAGGAACCCGTCAGGGGGCGGGAGGGAAAAACTGTTTTTT.

In its sample, this clonotype was seen a few times. This chain connects TRBV12-3 or TRBV12-4 to TRBJ1-5; 8 positions match TRBD1. After removal of 7 bases from V and 2 bases from J, the junction contained 7 bases not matched to a gene. The CDR3 extends over 15 amino acids. CDR3 region: CASTVTGGGNQPQHF. For the CDR3, the DNA is TGTGCCAGCACCGTTACAGGGGGTGGCAATCAGCCCCAGCATTTT.

The chain links TRBV20-1 to TRBJ1-4; no firm D call. Germline CDR1 reads DFQATT; CDR2 reads SNEGSKA (reference sequence). Trimming removed 0 bases at V and 1 base at J, with 18 bases between. The CDR3 is made up of 18 amino acids. CDR3 coding DNA: TGCAGTGCTAGAGATCTTGTGGAGGGATCGCTAACTAATGAAAAACTGTTTTTT. Its translation: CSARDLVEGSLTNEKLFF.

There are a few counts of this clonotype. J is TRBJ2-7 and V is TRBV7-2, with 8 bases matching TRBD2. This CDR3 region has 15 residues. Germline-derived CDR1 and CDR2 are SGHTA and FQGNSA. V dropped 6 bases and J dropped 2; count of bases not matched to a gene: 9. This CDR3 is CASRSRTSPTYEQYF. The DNA of the CDR3 is TGTGCCAGCAGATCGAGGACTAGCCCTACCTACGAGCAGTACTTC. The whole variable domain, filled in from reference TRBV7-2 and TRBJ2-7, reads GAGVSQSPSNKVTEKGKDVELRCDPISGHTALYWYRQSLGQGLEFLIYFQGNSAPDKSGLPSDRFSAERTGGSVSTLTIQRTQQEDSAVYLCASRSRTSPTYEQYFGPGTRLTVT.

The chain recombines TRBV10-3 with TRBJ2-5, with 7 bases lining up with TRBD1. The CDR3 consists of 15 residues. CDR1 is ENHRY and CDR2 is SYGVKD in the germline V gene. V lost 6 bases, J lost 0 bases, and 7 bases stayed unmatched. The CDR3 DNA sequence: TGTGCCATCAGCACCGGGACAGAGTACCAAGAGACCCAGTACTTC. Translating gives CAISTGTEYQETQYF.

This clonotype was recorded many times. This sequence joins TRBV4-2 and TRBJ2-5; 11 bases are a match to TRBD2. Germline V gene sequence: CDR1 LGHNA, CDR2 YNFKEQ. Trimming took 6 bases from V and 5 from J; bases not matched to a gene: 8. This CDR3 is 15 amino acids long. CDR3: CASRPTSGSSETQYF. The CDR3 DNA follows: TGTGCCAGCAGGCCTACTAGCGGGAGTTCGGAGACCCAGTACTTC.

This chain uses TRBV19 with TRBJ2-1; 9 positions match TRBD2. After removal of 3 bases from V and 6 bases from J, the junction contained 30 bases not matched to a gene. CDR3 length equals 23 residues. Germline V gene lookup returns CDR1 LNHDA and CDR2 SQIVND (reference sequence). The CDR3 reads CASSMEASGIGLPPGWLRNEQFF. The DNA for the CDR3 is TGTGCCAGTAGTATGGAGGCTAGCGGGATTGGTTTGCCCCCGGGATGGTTACGCAATGAGCAGTTCTTC.

The V call is TRBV6-5, the J call TRBJ1-6; 10 nucleotides line up with TRBD1. The V segment lost 5 bases and the J segment 9 bases; nucleotides outside the gene matches: 7. CDR1 and CDR2 (germline): MNHEY, SVGAGI. The CDR3 sequence is 15 residues long. CDR3 DNA: TGTGCCAGCAGTCCCTCGACAGGGGGCTTTTCACCCCTCCACTTT. Its protein is CASSPSTGGFSPLHF.

This clonotype was recorded at least ten times. V and J are TRBV7-2 and TRBJ2-1; TRBD2 aligns across 8 bases. V lost 0 bases to trimming and J lost 5 bases; unmatched junction nucleotides: 9. This CDR3 is 17 amino acids long. Germline loops: CDR1 SGHTA, CDR2 FQGNSA. The CDR3 region has the DNA TGTGCCAGCAGCTTAGCCCCGGGCGGGAGGCCCCACAATGAGCAGTTCTTC. Translated, it gives CASSLAPGGRPHNEQFF. Supplemented by reference TRBV7-2 and TRBJ2-1, the full variable domain reads GAGVSQSPSNKVTEKGKDVELRCDPISGHTALYWYRQSLGQGLEFLIYFQGNSAPDKSGLPSDRFSAERTGGSVSTLTIQRTQQEDSAVYLCASSLAPGGRPHNEQFFGPGTRLTVL.

The rearrangement links TRBV6-5 to TRBJ2-2; possibly TRBD1 for D (6 bases). Germline CDR1 reads MNHEY; CDR2 reads SVGAGI. V lost 5 bases, J lost 4 bases, and 14 bases lay in between. There are 15 residues in the CDR3. CDR3 sequence (DNA): TGTGCCAGCAGTCAGGGGAGTAGATTCACCGGGGAGCTGTTTTTT. It translates to CASSQGSRFTGELFF.

V usage is TRBV7-9 and J usage is TRBJ1-1; 7 bases align to TRBD1. Trimming removed 0 bases from V and 7 bases from J; junction bases left unmatched: 11. Germline lookup yields CDR1 SEHNR and CDR2 FQNEAQ (reference sequence). The CDR3 is made up of 16 amino acids. CDR3 amino acids: CASSLAIQGPGIEAFF. CDR3 DNA: TGTGCCAGCAGCTTAGCTATACAGGGGCCGGGCATTGAAGCTTTCTTT.

J is TRBJ2-1 and V is TRBV7-2, with 9 positions matching TRBD2. CDR1 and CDR2 (germline): SGHTA, FQGNSA. V lost 2 bases, J lost 6 bases, and 8 bases stayed unmatched. This CDR3 spans 16 amino acids. CDR3 in DNA: TGTGCCAGCAGCTTACTCAATAGCGGGAGAAGCAATGAGCAGTTCTTC. Translated: CASSLLNSGRSNEQFF.